The clone carrying this T cell receptor beta chain was recorded a few times. The antigen is unknown. These data belong to a study of identical twins' blood T cells. Notes on the study in general: Top TCRbeta clonotypes were shared more with twin than unrelated donors.

TCRdb recomputed calls from the 5' RACE reads with MiXCR, one row per CDR3 protein. The sample has hundreds of thousands of distinct CDR3 sequences; roughly 28% are singletons. Sequenced sample: PBMCs. This clonotype originated in a woman between 18 and 55 years old in good health.

The CDR3 DNA sequence: TGTGCCAGCAGTTATAGGATAGTGAGTCAGTTCTTC. This translates into CASSYRIVSQFF. The chain has TRBV6-2 or TRBV6-3 and TRBJ2-1; D gene ambiguous. Germline V CDR1 and CDR2: MNHEY, SVGEGT. The V gene lost 3 bases and the J gene lost 13 bases, with 13 bases spanning the gap. The CDR3 length is 12 residues.